What follows are 32 T cell receptor beta chains derived from one specimen sequenced in a study of lymphopenia after photon versus proton radiotherapy. Some clones are missing from TCRdb's copy, which holds only in-frame ones; the method was immunoSEQ multiplex PCR. The data show about 30,000 clones, with approximately 87% seen just once and approximately 6.6% held by the top ten. Sequencing was performed on peripheral blood, taken from a patient treated with photon-based radiotherapy. These TCRs come from a woman aged 45 to 65 with pancreatic cancer.

V is TRBV7-3 and J is TRBJ2-5; D may be TRBD2 (5 bases). The V gene's germline CDR1 is SGHTA and CDR2 FQGTGA. Trimming took 2 bases from V and 5 from J, leaving 9 bases between them. CDR3 size: 13 residues. The CDR3 coding sequence is TGTGCCAGCAGCTTACGGGGTTTGGAGACCCAGTACTTC. Protein: CASSLRGLETQYF.

This rearrangement joins TRBV9 to TRBJ2-7; D gene ambiguous. This CDR3 is built from 11 residues. Trimming took 0 bases from V and 5 from J, leaving 3 bases between them. Germline V CDR1 and CDR2: SGDLS, YYNGEE. CDR3 in DNA: TGTGCCAGCAGCGTAGGTCACGAGCAGTACTTC. Protein product: CASSVGHEQYF. The complete variable domain, with remaining parts taken from reference TRBV9 and TRBJ2-7, reads DSGVTQTPKHLITATGQRVTLRCSPRSGDLSVYWYQQSLDQGLQFLIQYYNGEERAKGNILERFSAQQFPDLHSELNLSSLELGDSALYFCASSVGHEQYFGPGTRLTVT.

This clone came up once. The rearrangement links TRBV7-9 to TRBJ1-2, with 8 bases lining up with TRBD1. Per germline, CDR1 SEHNR and CDR2 FQNEAQ (reference sequence). With 3 bases clipped from V and 2 bases from J, the junction kept 5 bases outside the gene matches. This CDR3 region has 15 residues. CDR3 loop: CASSLAGQENYGYTF. The DNA for the CDR3 is TGTGCCAGCAGCTTGGCGGGACAGGAGAACTATGGCTACACCTTC.

This clone was seen a few times. The chain links TRBV27 to TRBJ2-3, with 8 bases fitting TRBD1. Germline CDR1 MNHEY, CDR2 SMNVEV (reference sequence). This CDR3 spans 15 amino acids. V lost 2 bases to trimming and J lost 3 bases; unmatched junction nucleotides: 4. CDR3: CASSLTGGWTDTQYF. As DNA, the CDR3 is TGTGCCAGCAGTTTAACAGGGGGTTGGACAGATACGCAGTATTTT.

The gene calls are TRBV27 and TRBJ2-2, with 9 bases lining up with TRBD2. V lost 5 bases, J lost 2 bases, and 18 bases stayed unmatched. CDR1 is MNHEY, CDR2 SMNVEV, per germline (reference sequence). The CDR3 runs to 20 residues. The CDR3 protein is CASSPYLGASGIGNTGELFF. CDR3 sequence (DNA): TGTGCCAGCAGTCCCTATTTAGGGGCTAGCGGGATTGGTAACACCGGGGAGCTGTTTTTT.

V gene TRBV5-1 combines with J gene TRBJ2-7; D remains ambiguous. Trimming stripped 2 bases from V and 5 bases from J, with 5 bases between. This CDR3 contains 11 residues. The germline V gene encodes CDR1 SGHRS and CDR2 YFSETQ. In nucleotides, the CDR3 is TGCGCCAGCAGCTTAAGACACGAGCAGTACTTC. Amino acid sequence: CASSLRHEQYF. The complete variable domain, with remaining parts taken from reference TRBV5-1 and TRBJ2-7, reads KAGVTQTPRYLIKTRGQQVTLSCSPISGHRSVSWYQQTPGQGLQFLFEYFSETQRNKGNFPGRFSGRQFSNSRSEMNVSTLELGDSALYLCASSLRHEQYFGPGTRLTVT.

CDR3 sequence reads: CASSLFPSYEQYF. The CDR3 DNA sequence: TGTGCCAGCAGTTTATTCCCATCCTACGAGCAGTACTTC. The rearrangement joins TRBV27 to TRBJ2-7; D uncertain. The CDR3 consists of 13 residues. CDR1 is MNHEY and CDR2 is SMNVEV in the germline V gene (reference sequence). Deletions cut 1 base from V and 1 base from J, with 5 bases between.

The chain combines TRBV30 with TRBJ2-5, with 10 bases matching TRBD2. The V gene's germline CDR1 is GTSNPN and CDR2 SVGIG (reference sequence). There are 14 residues in the CDR3. V lost 3 bases to trimming and J lost 5 bases; unmatched junction nucleotides: 6. CDR3: CAWSASGRGETQYF. CDR3 bases: TGTGCCTGGAGCGCTAGCGGGAGAGGGGAGACCCAGTACTTC.

V and J are TRBV18 and TRBJ2-7, with 9 nucleotides matching TRBD2. CDR1 and CDR2 from the germline V gene are KGHSH and LQKENI. The ends lost 0 bases at V and 0 bases at J; junction bases unmatched: 0. The length of the CDR3 is 15 residues. CDR3 in amino acids: CASSPPSGSSYEQYF. The CDR3 nucleotides read TGTGCCAGCTCACCACCTAGCGGGAGCTCCTACGAGCAGTACTTC.

V and J are TRBV5-6 and TRBJ2-2; 9 nucleotides match TRBD1. Germline V gene sequence: CDR1 SGHDT, CDR2 YYEEEE. The length of the CDR3 is 14 residues. The ends lost 2 bases at V and 8 bases at J; junction bases unmatched: 4. CDR3 in DNA: TGTGCCAGCAGCTTTTGGGACAGGGTGGGGGAGCTGTTTTTT. This codes for CASSFWDRVGELFF. Drawing the rest from reference TRBV5-6 and TRBJ2-2, the complete variable domain is DAGVTQSPTHLIKTRGQQVTLRCSPKSGHDTVSWYQQALGQGPQFIFQYYEEEERQRGNFPDRFSGHQFPNYSSELNVNALLLGDSALYLCASSFWDRVGELFFGEGSRLTVL.

The rearrangement links TRBV5-5 to TRBJ2-4, with 9 bases fitting TRBD1. The junction had 8 bases not matched to a gene; V was cut back by 2 bases and J by 5 bases. Germline-derived CDR1 and CDR2 are SGHKS and YYEKEE (reference sequence). The CDR3 length is 16 residues. CDR3 region: CASSFLTGGAENIQYF. CDR3 DNA sequence: TGTGCCAGCAGCTTTCTTACAGGGGGCGCGGAAAACATTCAGTACTTC.

The V call is TRBV30, the J call TRBJ1-5; possible D gene TRBD1, 5 bases. Germline V gives CDR1 GTSNPN, CDR2 SVGIG (reference sequence). The CDR3 loop spans 15 amino acids. Trimming removed 3 bases at V and 3 bases at J, with 15 bases between. The CDR3 DNA reads as TGTGCCTGGAGCGACTCGACAGCTTACAATCAGCCCCAGCATTTT. Its protein product is CAWSDSTAYNQPQHF.

This sequence joins TRBV4-3 and TRBJ2-2, with 9 positions matching TRBD2. After removal of 6 bases from V and 2 bases from J, the junction contained 1 base not matched to a gene. The CDR3 is 14 residues long. Looked up from germline, CDR1 is LGHNA and CDR2 is YSLEER. CDR3 sequence reads: CASRLAGNTGELFF. The DNA for the CDR3 is TGCGCCAGCAGGCTAGCGGGAAACACCGGGGAGCTGTTTTTT.

This chain links TRBV14 with TRBJ2-1, with 8 positions matching TRBD2. J was trimmed by 0 bases and V by 5 bases; bases with no gene match: 9. The CDR3 loop spans 17 amino acids. CDR1 SGHDN and CDR2 FVKESK come from the germline V gene. CDR3 amino acids: CASSGVAGFSSYNEQFF. CDR3 bases: TGTGCCAGCAGCGGAGTAGCGGGGTTCAGCTCCTACAATGAGCAGTTCTTC.

The rearrangement joins TRBV28 to TRBJ1-5, with D tentatively TRBD1 (5 bases). The V and J ends lost 4 bases and 7 bases respectively, with 23 bases between them. CDR1 and CDR2 (germline): MDHEN, SYDVKM. This CDR3 has 17 amino acids. The CDR3 is CASSSRTTQGWSQPQHF. The DNA for the CDR3 is TGTGCCAGCAGTTCCCGGACAACACAAGGGTGGTCACAGCCCCAGCATTTT. The whole variable domain, filled in from reference TRBV28 and TRBJ1-5, reads DVKVTQSSRYLVKRTGEKVFLECVQDMDHENMFWYRQDPGLGLRLIYFSYDVKMKEKGDIPEGYSVSREKKERFSLILESASTNQTSMYLCASSSRTTQGWSQPQHFGDGTRLSIL.

The chain recombines TRBV11-2 with TRBJ2-7; D may be TRBD1 (6 bases). Deletions cut 2 bases from V and 3 bases from J, with 11 bases between. The CDR3 consists of 14 residues. Germline CDR1 SGHAT, CDR2 FQNNGV. CDR3 in amino acids: CASSLSGHNYEQYF. CDR3 bases: TGTGCCAGCAGCTTATCGGGACACAACTACGAGCAGTACTTC.

This chain links TRBV5-1 with TRBJ2-2; 7 positions match TRBD2. The CDR3 covers 15 residues. From germline, CDR1 is SGHRS and CDR2 YFSETQ. V gave up 0 bases and J gave up 5 bases; unmatched junction bases: 4. The CDR3: CASSLVAGDTGELFF. The CDR3 nucleotides read TGCGCCAGCAGCTTGGTTGCGGGAGATACCGGGGAGCTGTTTTTT.

A single count supports this clone. The chain has TRBV11-2 and TRBJ2-7, with 9 bases aligning to TRBD1. The CDR3 contains 15 residues. After removal of 5 bases from V and 5 bases from J, the junction contained 10 bases not matched to a gene. The V gene's germline CDR1 is SGHAT and CDR2 FQNNGV. The CDR3 DNA reads TGTGCCAGCAGCCGACCTGGGACAGGGAACCACGAGCAGTACTTC. Protein product: CASSRPGTGNHEQYF. The full variable domain, in which reference TRBV11-2 and TRBJ2-7 provide the parts outside the CDR3, is EAGVAQSPRYKIIEKRQSVAFWCNPISGHATLYWYQQILGQGPKLLIQFQNNGVVDDSQLPKDRFSAERLKGVDSTLKIQPAKLEDSAVYLCASSRPGTGNHEQYFGPGTRLTVT.

The V and J genes are TRBV6-1 and TRBJ2-7; 9 bases are shared with TRBD2. Germline values: CDR1 MNHNS, CDR2 SASEGT. This CDR3 has 18 residues. V dropped 1 base and J dropped 4; count of bases not matched to a gene: 14. CDR3 in amino acids: CASSEDMAGGPSFYEQYF. CDR3 DNA sequence: TGTGCCAGCAGTGAAGACATGGCGGGAGGGCCGAGTTTTTACGAGCAGTACTTC.

This clone was recorded only once. This chain uses TRBV27 with TRBJ2-7, with D possibly being TRBD2 (6 bases). CDR3 length equals 14 residues. The V end was cut by 1 base, the J end by 4 bases, with 11 bases between. Per the germline V gene, CDR1 is MNHEY and CDR2 is SMNVEV (reference sequence). The CDR3 DNA reads as TGTGCCAGCAGTTTATGGCGGGATTTTTACGAGCAGTACTTC. It translates to CASSLWRDFYEQYF.

The V gene is TRBV6-6, the J gene TRBJ1-4, with TRBD1 as a possible D gene (6 bases). CDR1 and CDR2 (germline): MNHNY, SVGAGI (reference sequence). V gave up 6 bases and J gave up 7 bases, with 21 bases separating them. The length of the CDR3 is 16 residues. CDR3 DNA: TGTGCCAGCAGCCGCGGACAGATGGCGGTCGGTGAAAAACTGTTTTTT. The encoded protein is CASSRGQMAVGEKLFF.

J is TRBJ1-5 and V is TRBV6-6; no clear D. The germline V gene has CDR1 MNHNY and CDR2 SVGAGI (reference sequence). V shed 8 bases and J shed 3 bases, with 11 bases lying between them. The CDR3 covers 13 residues. DNA of the CDR3: TGTGCCAGCGGTCCGTCGGACAATCAGCCCCAGCATTTT. Encoded protein: CASGPSDNQPQHF.

The chain has TRBV29-1 and TRBJ2-2; 9 bases line up with TRBD2. The CDR3 is 17 amino acids. Germline assignment: CDR1 SQVTM and CDR2 ANQGSEA. V shed 4 bases and J 0 bases; nucleotides not matched to a gene: 9. CDR3 loop: CSVATSGLSANTGELFF. In DNA, the CDR3 is TGCAGCGTTGCGACTAGCGGTCTAAGCGCGAACACCGGGGAGCTGTTTTTT.

V gene TRBV29-1 combines with J gene TRBJ2-7; TRBD1 is a possible D gene (6 bases). V was trimmed by 6 bases and J by 3 bases, leaving 18 bases between them. The CDR3 length is 14 residues. Germline V gene sequence: CDR1 SQVTM, CDR2 ANQGSEA. CDR3 sequence: CSVGSGDLGYEQYF. CDR3 nucleotides: TGCAGCGTAGGCTCAGGGGATCTGGGCTACGAGCAGTACTTC.

The chain recombines TRBV7-3 with TRBJ2-5; D is undetermined. V lost 3 bases, J lost 0 bases, and 5 bases lay in between. Germline assignment: CDR1 SGHTA and CDR2 FQGTGA. The length of the CDR3 is 13 residues. The CDR3 protein is CASSLQYQETQYF. The CDR3 region has the DNA TGTGCCAGCAGCTTGCAGTACCAAGAGACCCAGTACTTC.

The chain employs TRBV18 and TRBJ1-1; D perhaps matches TRBD1 (6 bases). Germline values: CDR1 KGHSH, CDR2 LQKENI. The CDR3 contains 14 residues. V was trimmed by 4 bases and J by 8 bases, leaving 17 bases between them. CDR3 region: CASSLSLGQTEAFF. The CDR3 coding sequence is TGTGCCAGCTCACTCTCGTTAGGACAGACAGAAGCTTTCTTT.

V usage is TRBV30 and J usage is TRBJ2-7; 9 bases fit TRBD2. Germline V gene data show CDR1 as GTSNPN and CDR2 as SVGIG (reference sequence). The V segment lost 0 bases and the J segment 4 bases; nucleotides outside the gene matches: 7. The CDR3 runs 15 residues. CDR3 nucleotide sequence: TGTGCCTGGAGTGTATATAGCGGGAGTAGGTACGAGCAGTACTTC. Protein product: CAWSVYSGSRYEQYF.

This chain joins TRBV14 and TRBJ2-7; D is uncertain. This CDR3 contains 14 residues. V lost 4 bases, J lost 6 bases, and 16 bases lay in between. Germline CDR1 and CDR2: SGHDN and FVKESK. CDR3 DNA: TGTGCCAGCAGCCCCGGACGGGCTAGGGTCGAGCAGTACTTC. Residues: CASSPGRARVEQYF.

The CDR3 spells CASSQLTAGRLEQYF. CDR3 sequence (DNA): TGTGCCAGCAGCCAATTGACGGCGGGGCGGCTCGAGCAGTACTTC. The chain uses TRBV14 and TRBJ2-5, with TRBD2 as a possible D gene (6 bases). The DNA end lines up better with TRBJ2-7; the J call may be wrong. Germline CDR1 and CDR2: SGHDN and FVKESK. This CDR3 has 15 residues.

This clone was recorded once. The rearrangement links TRBV7-9 to TRBJ2-7; 10 nucleotides align to TRBD2. Germline loops: CDR1 SEHNR, CDR2 FQNEAQ (reference sequence). J lost 7 bases, V lost 2 bases, and 8 bases had no gene match. The CDR3 has 15 residues. DNA of the CDR3: TGTGCCAGCAGCTTATTGAGCGGGAGGGCCGAGGAGCAGTACTTC. Translated, it gives CASSLLSGRAEEQYF. Variable domain in full (rest from reference TRBV7-9 and TRBJ2-7): DTGVSQNPRHKITKRGQNVTFRCDPISEHNRLYWYRQTLGQGPEFLTYFQNEAQLEKSRLLSDRFSAERPKGSFSTLEIQRTEQGDSAMYLCASSLLSGRAEEQYFGPGTRLTVT.

This sequence joins TRBV28 and TRBJ2-1; D not certain. Germline V CDR1 and CDR2: MDHEN, SYDVKM. Trimming pared 8 bases from V and 0 bases from J, leaving 11 bases between. This CDR3 has 14 amino acids. The CDR3: CASHTPSSYNEQFF. The DNA of the CDR3 is TGTGCCAGCCATACACCGAGCTCCTACAATGAGCAGTTCTTC.

On this clone: This sample also contains other DNA sequences that code for the same CDR3. The gene calls are TRBV27 and TRBJ1-1; 9 nucleotides match TRBD1. V shed 5 bases, J shed 6 bases, and the junction held 7 bases outside the gene matches. This CDR3 is 14 amino acids long. CDR1 is MNHEY, CDR2 SMNVEV, per germline (reference sequence). CDR3 DNA: TGTGCCAGCAGTCCGGGACAGGGCTTTGCTGAAGCTTTCTTT. This codes for CASSPGQGFAEAFF.